This note documents a single T cell receptor (beta chain) sequence. As yet, its antigen is unknown. This record comes from a study of T cell responses to AZD1222 COVID-19 vaccine. Study-level findings and limits: There were repertoire samples only from the period after the peak T cell response.

In germline, CDR1 is MNHEY, CDR2 SMNVEV (reference sequence). V shed 5 bases and J shed 4 bases, with 17 bases lying between them. This CDR3 has 15 residues. The protocol was immunoSEQ multiplex PCR, while the TCRdb copy is restricted to in-frame clones and leaves out a portion. The sample shows 150,000 to 160,000 clones, over 75% of them seen only once. The clonotype comes from an adult in good health. The rearrangement joins TRBV27 to TRBJ2-5, with D perhaps matching TRBD1 (8 bases). Sample: peripheral blood, taken on day 0 of AZD1222 vaccination. CDR3 in amino acids: CASSITGGGIETQYF. The CDR3 bases are TGTGCCAGCAGTATAACAGGGGGGGGGATAGAGACCCAGTACTTC.